Each of the 17 T cell receptor beta chains below was sequenced from the same sample in a study of PD-1 blockade in classical Hodgkin lymphoma. Produced via immunoSEQ multiplex PCR; TCRdb's table is partial and in-frame only. The sample lists about 30,000 clones, roughly 80% occurring once. Described time point: cycle 4 day 1 (C4D1), after less than seven weeks of nivolumab. Each patient relapsed following autologous stem cell transplantation, and prior brentuximab vedotin exposure differed. The sample in question was peripheral blood mononuclear cells (PBMCs), obtained before the fourth cycle of nivolumab. The receptors were gathered from a human donor with classical Hodgkin lymphoma.

The V and J genes are TRBV28 and TRBJ2-1; D gene uncertain. Per the germline V gene, CDR1 is MDHEN and CDR2 is SYDVKM. This CDR3 is built from 13 residues. V gave up 8 bases and J gave up 5 bases, with 13 bases separating them. In nucleotides, the CDR3 is TGTGCCAGCGACCCCGACACAAACAATGAGCAGTTCTTC. Its translation is CASDPDTNNEQFF.

The J gene is TRBJ2-3, the V gene TRBV5-1; 7 nucleotides agree with TRBD1. The length of the CDR3 is 14 residues. Trimming took 4 bases from V and 4 from J; bases not matched to a gene: 6. Per germline, CDR1 SGHRS and CDR2 YFSETQ. CDR3 in amino acids: CASSRDSGSDTQYF. DNA of the CDR3: TGCGCCAGCAGCCGGGACAGCGGATCAGATACGCAGTATTTT.

The chain carries TRBV5-6 and TRBJ1-5, with TRBD1 as a possible D gene (6 bases). Germline CDR1 reads SGHDT; CDR2 reads YYEEEE. Trimming pared 2 bases from V and 5 bases from J, leaving 11 bases between. The CDR3 sequence is 14 residues long. CDR3 in amino acids: CASSLRAGDQPQHF. For the CDR3, the DNA is TGTGCCAGCAGCTTAAGGGCAGGGGATCAGCCCCAGCATTTT.

This clone was seen just once. The chain has TRBV7-2 and TRBJ2-2; tentative D call: TRBD2 (6 bases). Trimming took off 5 bases at V and 3 bases at J, with 16 bases between the two ends. CDR1 and CDR2 from the germline V gene are SGHTA and FQGNSA. CDR3 length: 16 amino acids. CDR3 sequence reads: CASSNPGGEDTGELFF. For the CDR3, the DNA is TGTGCCAGCAGCAACCCGGGTGGGGAGGACACCGGGGAGCTGTTTTTT. The full variable domain, its missing parts supplied by reference TRBV7-2 and TRBJ2-2, is GAGVSQSPSNKVTEKGKDVELRCDPISGHTALYWYRQSLGQGLEFLIYFQGNSAPDKSGLPSDRFSAERTGGSVSTLTIQRTQQEDSAVYLCASSNPGGEDTGELFFGEGSRLTVL.

The V call is TRBV7-6, the J call TRBJ1-6, with D possibly matching TRBD1 (6 bases). Germline V gene sequence: CDR1 SGHVS, CDR2 FNYEAQ. The V end lost 5 bases, the J end lost 1 base, and 15 bases lay between the germline ends. This CDR3 has 17 amino acids. CDR3 DNA: TGTGCCAGCAGCCTGGGGGCCAGGGCGTCCTATAATTCACCCCTCCACTTT. Amino acid sequence: CASSLGARASYNSPLHF.

The chain links TRBV5-4 to TRBJ2-7; D perhaps matches TRBD2 (6 bases). V was cut by 4 bases and J by 4 bases, with 18 bases left in between. The length of the CDR3 is 15 residues. Germline CDR1 is SGHNT and CDR2 is YYREEE (reference sequence). The CDR3 DNA follows: TGTGCCAGCAGCCCTCCCGGCGGGGTTGAATACGAGCAGTACTTC. This gives the protein CASSPPGGVEYEQYF.

The CDR3 DNA reads TGTGCCAGCAGTTACTCGATCTGGGAGGCTCAGCCCCAGCATTTT. Protein: CASSYSIWEAQPQHF. The chain has TRBV6-6 and TRBJ1-5; D gene unclear. Looked up from germline, CDR1 is MNHNY and CDR2 is SVGAGI (reference sequence). This CDR3 has 15 amino acids. Deletions cut 0 bases from V and 6 bases from J, with 12 bases between.

V and J are TRBV5-1 and TRBJ2-4; tentative D call: TRBD1 (6 bases). The V end lost 1 base, the J end lost 15 bases, and 14 bases lay between the germline ends. This CDR3 spans 12 amino acids. Germline V gene lookup returns CDR1 SGHRS and CDR2 YFSETQ. The CDR3 region is CASSLTGPELYF. In nucleotides, the CDR3 is TGCGCCAGCAGCTTGACAGGGCCAGAATTGTACTTC. Using reference TRBV5-1 and TRBJ2-4 for the parts outside the CDR3, the full variable domain is KAGVTQTPRYLIKTRGQQVTLSCSPISGHRSVSWYQQTPGQGLQFLFEYFSETQRNKGNFPGRFSGRQFSNSRSEMNVSTLELGDSALYLCASSLTGPELYFGAGTRLSVL.

The gene calls are TRBV25-1 and TRBJ1-5; D may be TRBD1 (5 bases). V was pared by 2 bases and J by 4 bases, with 9 bases between. CDR3 length equals 14 residues. The germline V gene encodes CDR1 MGHDK and CDR2 SYGVNS. The CDR3 sequence is CASSEGGRNQPQHF. DNA of the CDR3: TGTGCCAGCAGTGAAGGGGGGAGGAATCAGCCCCAGCATTTT.

The V call is TRBV10-3, the J call TRBJ1-2; D is uncertain. CDR1 and CDR2 from the germline V gene are ENHRY and SYGVKD. With 3 bases removed from V and 2 bases from J, the gap between germline ends came to 13 bases. The CDR3 has 15 amino acids. CDR3 in amino acids: CAISDITAKNYGYTF. The DNA of the CDR3 is TGTGCCATCAGTGATATCACCGCCAAGAACTATGGCTACACCTTC.

This clone was observed a single time. This chain's CDR3 is CASSLNLGGQLNQPQHF. The CDR3, as DNA: TGTGCCAGCAGCCTCAATTTGGGGGGACAGCTCAATCAGCCCCAGCATTTT. This chain connects TRBV28 to TRBJ1-5; 7 bases match TRBD1. This CDR3 comprises 17 residues. Germline CDR1 is MDHEN and CDR2 is SYDVKM. The J segment lost 3 bases and the V segment lost 6 bases, leaving 14 bases of the junction unmatched.

In regard to this clone: Other DNA sequences of this sample code for an identical CDR3. The chain couples TRBV5-4 to TRBJ1-6; 8 bases fit TRBD1. J gave up 6 bases and V 4 bases, and 6 bases lay outside the gene matches. This CDR3 has 15 residues. Germline CDR1 reads SGHNT; CDR2 reads YYREEE (reference sequence). In nucleotides, the CDR3 is TGTGCCAGCAGCCTGACAGGGGATGGTAATTCACCCCTCCACTTT. This sequence encodes CASSLTGDGNSPLHF. Filled out from reference TRBV5-4 and TRBJ1-6, the complete variable domain reads ETGVTQSPTHLIKTRGQQVTLRCSSQSGHNTVSWYQQALGQGPQFIFQYYREEENGRGNFPPRFSGLQFPNYSSELNVNALELDDSALYLCASSLTGDGNSPLHFGNGTRLTVT.

In its sample, this clone is medium-sized. The chain has TRBV7-2 and TRBJ2-3, with D possibly being TRBD1 or TRBD2 (5 bases each). The CDR3 spans 14 residues. V dropped 10 bases and J dropped 5 bases, with 19 bases sitting between them. From germline, CDR1 is SGHTA and CDR2 FQGNSA. In DNA form, the CDR3 reads TGTGCCACCCAGCTCTCGAGGGGTGGAGATACGCAGTATTTT. It yields the protein CATQLSRGGDTQYF.

This chain joins TRBV6-5 and TRBJ2-3; 8 bases agree with TRBD2. Germline values: CDR1 MNHEY, CDR2 SVGAGI. V dropped 0 bases and J dropped 6; count of bases not matched to a gene: 8. This CDR3 spans 16 amino acids. Here the CDR3 DNA reads TGTGCCAGCAGTTACTCGAAGGTGGTAGCGGGGGATACGCAGTATTTT. Translating it yields CASSYSKVVAGDTQYF.

The rearrangement links TRBV5-1 to TRBJ1-1; a possible D gene is TRBD1 (5 bases). The V gene's germline CDR1 is SGHRS and CDR2 YFSETQ. There are 15 residues in the CDR3. V lost 3 bases, J lost 9 bases, and 21 bases lay in between. The CDR3, as DNA: TGCGCCAGCAGCTCCTTTCAGGGAGGAAAGATTAAAGCTTTCTTT. Protein: CASSSFQGGKIKAFF.

This chain joins TRBV4-1 and TRBJ1-1; TRBD1 matches 7 bases. The trim removed 5 bases at V and 3 bases at J, leaving 9 bases unmatched. This CDR3 region has 15 residues. Looked up from germline, CDR1 is MGHRA and CDR2 is YSYEKL. The CDR3 reads CASSTNTGVDTEAFF. CDR3 nucleotides: TGCGCCAGCAGCACGAACACAGGGGTGGACACTGAAGCTTTCTTT.

V usage is TRBV29-1 and J usage is TRBJ2-7; 9 bases are a match to TRBD1. CDR1 is SQVTM and CDR2 is ANQGSEA in the germline V gene. V trimming: 3 bases; J trimming: 6 bases; junction bases outside the gene matches: 15. This CDR3 comprises 16 residues. CDR3 sequence reads: CSVEFFGPGQGSEQYF. CDR3 sequence (DNA): TGCAGCGTTGAGTTTTTCGGACCGGGACAGGGTTCCGAGCAGTACTTC.